This TCR beta chain was retrieved from a study of blood T cell repertoires in COVID-19. Overall study context: T cells, B-cell-depleted T cells, or PBMCs supplied cDNA or gDNA.

J was trimmed by 1 base and V by 3 bases; bases with no gene match: 6. The CDR3 is made up of 15 amino acids. In germline, CDR1 is SGHNT, CDR2 YYREEE (reference sequence). Assay: immunoSEQ multiplex PCR; the TCRdb copy retains only in-frame clones and omits some. The repertoire holds about 58,000 clones, with roughly nine tenths as singletons. The chain links TRBV5-4 to TRBJ1-2; 7 bases align to TRBD1. The material sequenced was peripheral blood. This clonotype originated in a woman in her seventies with active COVID-19. This CDR3 reads CASSSGQRLNYGYTF. CDR3 nucleotides: TGTGCCAGCAGCTCGGGACAGAGGCTTAACTATGGCTACACCTTC.